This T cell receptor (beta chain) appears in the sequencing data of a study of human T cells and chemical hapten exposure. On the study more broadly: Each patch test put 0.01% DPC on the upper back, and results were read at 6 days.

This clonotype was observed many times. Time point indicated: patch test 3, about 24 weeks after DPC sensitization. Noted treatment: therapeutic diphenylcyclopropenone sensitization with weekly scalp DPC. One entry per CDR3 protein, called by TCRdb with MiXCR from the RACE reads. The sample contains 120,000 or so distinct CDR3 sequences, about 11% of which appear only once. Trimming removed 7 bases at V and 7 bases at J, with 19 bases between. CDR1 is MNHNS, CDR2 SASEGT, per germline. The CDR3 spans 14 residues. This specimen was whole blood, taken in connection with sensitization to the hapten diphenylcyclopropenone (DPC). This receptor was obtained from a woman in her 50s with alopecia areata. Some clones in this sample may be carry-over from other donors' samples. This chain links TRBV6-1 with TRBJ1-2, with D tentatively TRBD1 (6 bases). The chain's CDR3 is CASNRQGQIRGYTF. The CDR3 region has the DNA TGTGCCAGCAACCGCCAGGGGCAGATTCGTGGCTACACCTTC.